This TCR beta chain was observed in a study of blood T cell repertoires in COVID-19. The wider study: Acute and convalescent COVID-19 samples came from the United States, Italy and Spain. In each case, the material was cDNA or gDNA derived from T cells, B-cell-depleted T cells, or PBMCs.

CDR1 and CDR2 (germline): MNHEY, SVGAGI. V was trimmed by 2 bases and J by 0 bases, leaving 10 bases between them. The CDR3 loop spans 15 amino acids. Original analysis: Reference gene primer amplification in the assay estimated nucleated cell counts. Generated by immunoSEQ multiplex PCR, the TCRdb table keeps only in-frame clones and is missing some. The V and J calls and clone size come from that table; D and trimming were worked out from the DNA. The table has approximately 300,000 clones, approximately 88% seen once. The specimen sequenced was peripheral blood. The sequence was collected from a woman aged 45-59 years with active or convalescent COVID-19. The chain uses TRBV6-5 and TRBJ1-1; D not certain. CDR3 coding DNA: TGTGCCAGCAGTTACGCGGGTAACCTGAACACTGAAGCTTTCTTT. Protein product: CASSYAGNLNTEAFF.